This entry lists 14 T cell receptor beta chains sequenced from one sample in a study of T cell responses to AZD1222 COVID-19 vaccine. The data were produced by immunoSEQ multiplex PCR, yet TCRdb's version contains in-frame clones alone and is incomplete. Of about 140,000 clones listed, about 90% are singletons. Source: peripheral blood, taken on day 0 of AZD1222 vaccination. Source of these receptors: an adult in good health.

V usage is TRBV7-2 and J usage is TRBJ2-7, with D perhaps TRBD2 (5 bases). CDR1 SGHTA and CDR2 FQGNSA come from the germline V gene. The CDR3 has 16 residues. V lost 5 bases, J lost 0 bases, and 17 bases lay in between. CDR3 sequence reads: CASSPAVALSSYEQYF. CDR3 DNA sequence: TGTGCCAGCAGCCCCGCGGTAGCGCTTAGCTCCTACGAGCAGTACTTC.

This CDR3 reads CASSQGGINTGELFF. DNA of the CDR3: TGTGCCAGCAGCCAGGGAGGGATTAACACCGGGGAGCTGTTTTTT. This chain links TRBV9 with TRBJ2-2; the match to TRBD2 covers 7 bases. The ends lost 4 bases at V and 2 bases at J; junction bases unmatched: 5. CDR1 is SGDLS and CDR2 is YYNGEE in the germline V gene. CDR3 length: 15 residues.

This clone was picked up a small number of times. The rearrangement joins TRBV19 to TRBJ2-2; TRBD1 aligns across 7 bases. This CDR3 has 16 amino acids. Germline V lookup: CDR1 LNHDA, CDR2 SQIVND (reference sequence). The V segment lost 2 bases and the J segment 3 bases; nucleotides outside the gene matches: 6. Written as DNA, the CDR3 is TGTGCCAGTAGTATATGGAGACAGGGTTACACCGGGGAGCTGTTTTTT. Translated: CASSIWRQGYTGELFF.

The gene calls are TRBV30 and TRBJ2-1; D is unresolved. V was clipped by 0 bases and J by 13 bases, with 10 bases between them. Germline V gives CDR1 GTSNPN, CDR2 SVGIG (reference sequence). This CDR3 has 11 residues. Here the CDR3 reads CAWSVQQLQFF. CDR3 DNA sequence: TGTGCCTGGAGTGTACAACAGCTACAGTTCTTC.

Only a few counts were recorded for this clone. The genes are TRBV2 and TRBJ2-4, with 9 positions matching TRBD1. The CDR3 runs to 13 residues. With 4 bases clipped from V and 7 bases from J, the junction kept 2 bases outside the gene matches. Germline-derived CDR1 and CDR2 are SNHLY and FYNNEI. In DNA, the CDR3 is TGTGCCAGCAGTGGGACAGGGGAGAACATTCAGTACTTC. Protein product: CASSGTGENIQYF.

The chain links TRBV12-3 or TRBV12-4 to TRBJ1-2, with D unresolved. V lost 3 bases and J 8 bases, leaving 13 bases between the germline ends. The CDR3 extends over 13 amino acids. CDR3 region: CASSLRAVRGYTF. The CDR3 nucleotides are TGTGCCAGCAGTTTGAGGGCCGTAAGGGGCTACACCTTC.

The chain employs TRBV2 and TRBJ1-2; TRBD1 aligns across 7 bases. The CDR3 covers 13 residues. Unmatched junction bases numbered 3, after V lost 5 bases and J lost 3 bases. Germline V gene data show CDR1 as SNHLY and CDR2 as FYNNEI. CDR3 residues: CASSFDRDYGYTF. As DNA, the CDR3 is TGTGCCAGCAGTTTCGACAGGGACTATGGCTACACCTTC.

The chain is built from TRBV12-3 or TRBV12-4 and TRBJ2-5; no firm D call. V lost 3 bases to trimming and J lost 5 bases, with 7 bases between them. CDR3 length equals 12 residues. CDR3 bases: TGTGCCAGCAGTTTCGGTTGGGAGACCCAGTACTTC. Amino acids: CASSFGWETQYF.

The chain carries TRBV24-1 and TRBJ2-1; D might be TRBD2 (5 bases). Germline V lookup: CDR1 KGHDR, CDR2 SFDVKD. V was trimmed by 4 bases and J by 0 bases, leaving 15 bases between them. The CDR3 extends over 17 amino acids. The DNA of the CDR3 is TGTGCCACCAGTGACCTGACTACTGGGAGCTCCTACAATGAGCAGTTCTTC. Translating it yields CATSDLTTGSSYNEQFF.

The chain combines TRBV5-4 with TRBJ2-1, with D perhaps TRBD1 or TRBD2 (5 bases each). V was clipped by 4 bases and J by 2 bases, with 10 bases between them. The CDR3 sequence is 14 residues long. From germline, CDR1 is SGHNT and CDR2 YYREEE (reference sequence). The CDR3 region is CASSLPGPYNEQFF. CDR3 DNA sequence: TGTGCCAGCAGCCTCCCGGGACCCTACAATGAGCAGTTCTTC.

The chain joins TRBV30 to TRBJ2-7; possibly TRBD2 for D (6 bases). The CDR3 is 11 residues long. V lost 2 bases and J 5 bases, leaving 7 bases between the germline ends. Germline V gene data show CDR1 as GTSNPN and CDR2 as SVGIG (reference sequence). CDR3 coding DNA: TGTGCCTGGAGTACGGGGGACGAGCAGTACTTC. Its translation is CAWSTGDEQYF. Full variable domain (remainder filled in from reference TRBV30 and TRBJ2-7): SQTIHQWPATLVQPVGSPLSLECTVEGTSNPNLYWYRQAAGRGLQLLFYSVGIGQISSEVPQNLSASRPQDRQFILSSKKLLLSDSGFYLCAWSTGDEQYFGPGTRLTVT.

This chain uses TRBV14 with TRBJ1-2, with a tentative D call TRBD1 (5 bases). CDR1 and CDR2 from the germline V gene are SGHDN and FVKESK. V was pared by 1 base and J by 5 bases, with 5 bases between. This CDR3 has 12 amino acids. The CDR3 spells CASSQAGYGYTF. DNA of the CDR3: TGTGCCAGCAGCCAAGCAGGGTATGGCTACACCTTC. The whole variable domain, filled in from reference TRBV14 and TRBJ1-2, reads EAGVTQFPSHSVIEKGQTVTLRCDPISGHDNLYWYRRVMGKEIKFLLHFVKESKQDESGMPNNRFLAERTGGTYSTLKVQPAELEDSGVYFCASSQAGYGYTFGSGTRLTVV.

The V call is TRBV6-5, the J call TRBJ1-5, with D unclear. CDR1 is MNHEY and CDR2 is SVGAGI in the germline V gene. Trimming shortened V by 7 bases and J by 0 bases, and 10 bases separated the two germline ends. CDR3 length: 14 amino acids. Here the CDR3 DNA reads TGTGCCAGCACACCCGGAGATAGCAATCAGCCCCAGCATTTT. Its protein product is CASTPGDSNQPQHF.

The chain employs TRBV4-1 and TRBJ1-5, with D uncertain. V lost 0 bases to trimming and J lost 0 bases, with 3 bases between them. The CDR3 sequence is 14 residues long. Per germline, CDR1 MGHRA and CDR2 YSYEKL. The CDR3 loop reads CASSQEVSNQPQHF. For the CDR3, the DNA is TGCGCCAGCAGCCAAGAAGTTAGCAATCAGCCCCAGCATTTT.